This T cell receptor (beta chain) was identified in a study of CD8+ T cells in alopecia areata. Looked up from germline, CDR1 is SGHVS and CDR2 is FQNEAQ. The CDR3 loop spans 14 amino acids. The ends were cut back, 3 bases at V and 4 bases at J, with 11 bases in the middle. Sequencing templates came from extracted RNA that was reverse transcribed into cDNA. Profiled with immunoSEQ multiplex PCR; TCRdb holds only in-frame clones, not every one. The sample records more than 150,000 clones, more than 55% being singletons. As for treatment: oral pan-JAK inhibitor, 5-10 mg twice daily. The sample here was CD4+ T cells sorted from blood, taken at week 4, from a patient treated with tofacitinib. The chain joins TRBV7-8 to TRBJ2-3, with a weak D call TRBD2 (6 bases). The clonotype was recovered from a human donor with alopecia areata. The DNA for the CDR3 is TGTGCCAGCAGCTTGGGACTCCAATCAGATACGCAGTATTTT. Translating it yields CASSLGLQSDTQYF.